What follows are 2 T cell receptor beta chains derived from one specimen sequenced in a study of T cells in Graves' hyperthyroidism and ophthalmopathy. Amplified TCR beta CDR3 regions came from RNA transcripts. The study used the HTBI primer set for a first-round RT-PCR of the TCR CDR3. Each CDR3 protein gets one entry after TCRdb re-called the multiplex PCR reads with MiXCR. The data contain 500,000 to 650,000 distinct CDR3 sequences, approximately 48% of them singletons. Material for sequencing was peripheral blood or thyroid tissue (not recorded which). These receptors all come from an adult woman with Graves' disease, either hyperthyroidism or ophthalmopathy (not recorded which).

There are many counts of this clonotype. The V gene is TRBV7-9, the J gene TRBJ1-1; D ambiguous. CDR1 is SEHNR and CDR2 is FQNEAQ in the germline V gene (reference sequence). CDR3 size: 11 residues. V was cut by 1 base and J by 5 bases, with 2 bases left in between. CDR3 coding DNA: TGTGCCAGCAGCTTAGTTACTGAAGCTTTCTTT. Its translation is CASSLVTEAFF.

J is TRBJ2-5 and V is TRBV7-9; D tentatively fits TRBD1 or TRBD2 (5 bases each). The CDR3 covers 14 residues. The germline V gene encodes CDR1 SEHNR and CDR2 FQNEAQ (reference sequence). V was shortened by 5 bases and J by 5 bases, with 15 bases between the two germline ends. As DNA, the CDR3 is TGTGCCAGCAGCCACGGACGGGGACGGGAGACCCAGTACTTC. Protein product: CASSHGRGRETQYF. Combining the CDR3 with reference TRBV7-9 and TRBJ2-5 gives the whole variable domain DTGVSQNPRHKITKRGQNVTFRCDPISEHNRLYWYRQTLGQGPEFLTYFQNEAQLEKSRLLSDRFSAERPKGSFSTLEIQRTEQGDSAMYLCASSHGRGRETQYFGPGTRLLVL.